A selection of T cell receptor beta chains follows, all from one sample in a study of T cell responses to AZD1222 COVID-19 vaccine. Generated by immunoSEQ multiplex PCR, the TCRdb table keeps only in-frame clones and is missing some. This table holds approximately 120,000 clones, around nine tenths found once. Sample: peripheral blood, taken on day 0 of AZD1222 vaccination. Receptors were obtained from an adult in good health. Each CDR3 is given with its conserved first and last residue. The order of the fields is V gene, clone size, J gene, CDR3 protein. Clone size is given for some rows only: seen once, a few or many times, or a class if the clone is expanded.

>TRBV27|NA|TRBJ2-1
CASKSDLGNEQFF
>TRBV7-9|NA|TRBJ1-5
CASSLGGDSLNQPQHF
>TRBV4-1|NA|TRBJ1-4
CASSQEVEQGNEKLFF
>TRBV5-4|once|TRBJ1-2
CASSSTGGTYGYTF
>TRBV11-2|NA|TRBJ1-5
CASSLALKGQPQHF
>TRBV9|NA|TRBJ2-3
CASSARDGTSYTDTQYF
>TRBV5-6|few|TRBJ2-5
CASSLGQKETQYF
>TRBV7-3|NA|TRBJ2-7
CASSRFSGGGEQYF
>TRBV7-3|few|TRBJ2-2
CASSLNGPGDTGELFF
>TRBV5-1|NA|TRBJ2-2
CASSSGLAGIPANTGELFF
>TRBV6-6|NA|TRBJ1-5
CASSRQGQGSNQPQHF
>TRBV9|NA|TRBJ1-1
CASSPGGRTEAFF
>TRBV7-3|NA|TRBJ1-6
CASSPGQDNSPLHF
>TRBV5-1|NA|TRBJ2-3
CASSGTSGGPTNTQYF
>TRBV5-1|NA|TRBJ1-3
CASSPQSGNGNTIYF
>TRBV5-1|NA|TRBJ2-3
CASSPLAGGAPNTQYF
>TRBV11-2|NA|TRBJ2-1
CASSLEGGRGEQFF
>TRBV6-1|NA|TRBJ1-2
CASSEASQYYGYTF
>TRBV7-6|NA|TRBJ1-3
CASSFQGAYTGNTIYF